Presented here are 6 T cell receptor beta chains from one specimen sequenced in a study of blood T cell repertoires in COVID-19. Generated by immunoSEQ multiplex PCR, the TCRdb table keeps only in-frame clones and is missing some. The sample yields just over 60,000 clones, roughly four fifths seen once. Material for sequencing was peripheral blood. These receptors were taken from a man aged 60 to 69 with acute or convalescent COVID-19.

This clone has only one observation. The CDR3 DNA reads as TGTGCCAGCAGTTCCGGACTAGCGGGGCTCACAGATACGCAGTATTTT. Its protein product is CASSSGLAGLTDTQYF. The chain has TRBV6-2 or TRBV6-3 and TRBJ2-3, with 12 bases identical to TRBD2. The J segment lost 2 bases and the V segment lost 4 bases, leaving 4 bases of the junction unmatched. In germline, CDR1 is MNHEY, CDR2 SVGEGT. The CDR3 covers 16 residues.

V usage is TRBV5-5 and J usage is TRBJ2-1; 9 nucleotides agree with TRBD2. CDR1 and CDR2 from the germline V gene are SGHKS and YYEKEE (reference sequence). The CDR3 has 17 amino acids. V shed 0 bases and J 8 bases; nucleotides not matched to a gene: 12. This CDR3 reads CASSLAAFAGGGYEQFF. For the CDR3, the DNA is TGTGCCAGCAGCTTGGCGGCTTTCGCGGGAGGGGGGTATGAGCAGTTCTTC.

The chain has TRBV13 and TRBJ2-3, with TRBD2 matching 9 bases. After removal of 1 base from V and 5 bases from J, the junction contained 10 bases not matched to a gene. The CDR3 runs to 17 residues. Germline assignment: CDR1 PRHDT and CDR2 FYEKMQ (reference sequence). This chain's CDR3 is CASSLVSRREGQDTQYF. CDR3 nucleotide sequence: TGTGCCAGCAGCTTAGTATCCCGGCGGGAGGGCCAAGATACGCAGTATTTT.

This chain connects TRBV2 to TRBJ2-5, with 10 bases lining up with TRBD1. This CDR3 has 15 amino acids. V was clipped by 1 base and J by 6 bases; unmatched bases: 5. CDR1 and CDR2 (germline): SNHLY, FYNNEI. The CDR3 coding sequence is TGTGCCAGCAGTGAAGGGACAGGGGGTTACCAGACCCAGTACTTC. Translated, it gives CASSEGTGGYQTQYF.

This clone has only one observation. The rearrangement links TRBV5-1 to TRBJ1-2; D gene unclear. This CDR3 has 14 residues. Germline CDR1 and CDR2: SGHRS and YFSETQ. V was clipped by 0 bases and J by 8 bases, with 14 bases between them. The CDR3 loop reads CASSLDPGGWGYTF. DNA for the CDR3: TGCGCCAGCAGCTTGGATCCGGGAGGGTGGGGCTACACCTTC.

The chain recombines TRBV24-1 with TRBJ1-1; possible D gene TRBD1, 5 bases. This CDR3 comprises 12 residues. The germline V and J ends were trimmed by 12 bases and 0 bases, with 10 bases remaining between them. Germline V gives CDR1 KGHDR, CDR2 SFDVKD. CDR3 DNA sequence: TGTGCCGGCAAGGGGTTGAACACTGAAGCTTTCTTT. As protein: CAGKGLNTEAFF.